Sequencing of this T cell receptor beta chain was carried out in a study of OX40 agonist ivuxolimab in advanced cancers. Study details: Ivuxolimab, an antibody that agonizes OX40 (CD134), was administered to the patients. Aged roughly 23 to 80 with a mean of approximately 60 years, they were about 83% male.

TCRdb keeps only in-frame clones here, not all; method: immunoSEQ multiplex PCR. The sample contains nearly 55,000 clones, roughly four fifths of which appear only once. Findings and limits, study-wide: Clonal expansion among partial responders at 0.1-3.0 mg/kg ranked near the lowest.

Turning to this clone: Its target is unknown.

The CDR3 has 13 amino acids. CDR1 is MGHRA, CDR2 YSYEKL, per germline. Trimming took off 0 bases at V and 4 bases at J, with 7 bases between the two ends. With autoimmune disease history or systemic immunosuppression, patients were excluded. The chain combines TRBV4-1 with TRBJ2-7; no definite D call. The clonotype originates from an adult with an advanced solid tumor such as melanoma, head and neck, liver or kidney cancer. The specimen was CD4+ or CD8+ T cells sorted from blood, collected in a trial of the OX40 agonist ivuxolimab. CDR3 region: CASSQERQYEQYF. The CDR3 DNA is TGCGCCAGCAGCCAAGAGAGGCAATACGAGCAGTACTTC.